This record looks at one TCR beta chain sequence and its context. The CDR3 consists of 13 residues. Trimming left V 5 bases short and J 10 bases short, with 17 bases between. Per germline, CDR1 MDHEN and CDR2 SYDVKM. Authors' analysis steps: It was from reference gene primer amplification that nucleated cell counts were estimated. Method: immunoSEQ multiplex PCR; TCRdb's copy keeps in-frame clones and lacks some. V and J calls and clone size are copied from that table; D and trimming were computed from the DNA. There are 300,000 to 400,000 clones in the sample; around 90% occur only once, and 4.5% to 6.5% lies in the top ten. This entry comes from a study of blood T cell repertoires in COVID-19. Background on the study: Samples came from the United States, Italy and Spain, spanning acute and convalescent COVID-19.

Participants, about 18 to 90 years old, spanned 25 or so US areas. Two consecutive negative NP/OP PCR tests, clearance, or resolved symptoms defined Cohort 3 recovery. This receptor was obtained from a man in his 60s who had recovered from COVID-19. Sequencing input: PBMCs or T cells enriched from blood (not recorded which). This chain connects TRBV28 to TRBJ1-2; D perhaps matches TRBD1 (5 bases). The CDR3 is CASSGARFMDYTF. CDR3 nucleotide sequence: TGTGCCAGCAGTGGGGCCAGGTTTATGGACTACACCTTC.